The 22 T cell receptor beta chains below were found in one sample sequenced in a study of blood T cell repertoires in COVID-19. TCRdb's table, derived via immunoSEQ multiplex PCR, lists solely in-frame clones and lacks some. The sample lists 150,000 to 200,000 clones; more than 90% were seen once. Sequencing was done on a sample of peripheral blood. The receptors stem from a man in his 60s with active or convalescent COVID-19.

The chain joins TRBV27 to TRBJ2-7; TRBD1 is a possible D gene (5 bases). This CDR3 is 14 amino acids long. V lost 6 bases, J lost 3 bases, and 15 bases lay in between. Looked up from germline, CDR1 is MNHEY and CDR2 is SMNVEV (reference sequence). CDR3 nucleotide sequence: TGTGCCAGCAGGTACCGGACATCCTACTACGAGCAGTACTTC. Its translation: CASRYRTSYYEQYF.

The table lists this clone with a count of one. The chain joins TRBV7-2 to TRBJ2-3, with D maybe TRBD2 (6 bases). Germline CDR1 and CDR2: SGHTA and FQGNSA. The CDR3 extends over 15 amino acids. V was pared by 1 base and J by 1 base, with 9 bases between. CDR3 DNA: TGTGCCAGCAGCTTAGGGCGGGGAGGCACAGATACGCAGTATTTT. This translates into CASSLGRGGTDTQYF. The full variable domain, with the rest looked up from reference TRBV7-2 and TRBJ2-3, is GAGVSQSPSNKVTEKGKDVELRCDPISGHTALYWYRQSLGQGLEFLIYFQGNSAPDKSGLPSDRFSAERTGGSVSTLTIQRTQQEDSAVYLCASSLGRGGTDTQYFGPGTRLTVL.

The chain has TRBV5-4 and TRBJ1-6; the D gene is possibly TRBD1 (5 bases). From germline, CDR1 is SGHNT and CDR2 YYREEE (reference sequence). Trimming cost V 1 base and J 10 bases, with 12 bases left between them. The CDR3 is 14 residues long. DNA for the CDR3: TGTGCCAGCAGCTTGTCAGGGTTCGGGTCACCCCTCCACTTT. It yields the protein CASSLSGFGSPLHF.

The table lists this clone with a count of one. This chain links TRBV9 with TRBJ1-5; D is possibly TRBD1 (6 bases). CDR3 length equals 15 residues. CDR1 and CDR2 from the germline V gene are SGDLS and YYNGEE. The V end lost 3 bases, the J end lost 0 bases, and 10 bases lay between the germline ends. DNA of the CDR3: TGTGCCAGCAGCGCAACAGGGAATAGCAATCAGCCCCAGCATTTT. This encodes CASSATGNSNQPQHF.

The table lists this clone with a few counts. This sequence joins TRBV4-1 and TRBJ1-4; D call uncertain. The CDR3 is 15 residues long. The germline V gene has CDR1 MGHRA and CDR2 YSYEKL. V lost 1 base and J lost 4, with 10 bases in between. Here the CDR3 reads CASSQATPYNEKLFF. For the CDR3, the DNA is TGCGCCAGCAGCCAAGCTACCCCGTATAATGAAAAACTGTTTTTT.

The V gene is TRBV18, the J gene TRBJ2-6, with a tentative D call TRBD1 (5 bases). The germline V gene has CDR1 KGHSH and CDR2 LQKENI. The V end was cut by 1 base, the J end by 0 bases, with 10 bases between. This CDR3 has 17 residues. Here the CDR3 DNA reads TGTGCCAGCTCACCACGAGACAGTAGCTCTGGGGCCAACGTCCTGACTTTC. The encoded protein is CASSPRDSSSGANVLTF.

J is TRBJ2-6 and V is TRBV5-6, with D unresolved. The ends were cut back, 6 bases at V and 0 bases at J, with 13 bases in the middle. CDR3 size: 16 residues. Per the germline V gene, CDR1 is SGHDT and CDR2 is YYEEEE. The CDR3 loop reads CASNIRQNSGANVLTF. The CDR3 bases are TGTGCCAGCAACATACGCCAAAACTCTGGGGCCAACGTCCTGACTTTC.

The genes are TRBV7-2 and TRBJ1-2, with a tentative D call TRBD1 (5 bases). V lost 1 base to trimming and J lost 0 bases, with 6 bases between them. The CDR3 consists of 14 residues. The germline gives CDR1 SGHTA, CDR2 FQGNSA. The CDR3 DNA sequence: TGTGCCAGCAGCTTAGGACAGCCTAACTATGGCTACACCTTC. It encodes CASSLGQPNYGYTF.

This clone has just one count. This chain uses TRBV5-1 with TRBJ2-5; D is perhaps TRBD1 (6 bases). V was clipped by 5 bases and J by 4 bases, with 15 bases between them. The V gene's germline CDR1 is SGHRS and CDR2 YFSETQ. The CDR3 contains 14 residues. The CDR3 sequence: CASRLGAPTETQYF. Here the CDR3 DNA reads TGCGCCAGCAGACTGGGGGCCCCTACAGAGACCCAGTACTTC.

The DNA for the CDR3 is TGCGCCAGCAGCTTTGAGGGTGTGGGAGGAAACACCATATATTTT. This translates into CASSFEGVGGNTIYF. This chain connects TRBV5-1 to TRBJ1-3; D gene unclear. V lost 2 bases and J lost 4, with 13 bases in between. From germline, CDR1 is SGHRS and CDR2 YFSETQ. The CDR3 extends over 15 amino acids. Using reference TRBV5-1 and TRBJ1-3 for the parts outside the CDR3, the full variable domain is KAGVTQTPRYLIKTRGQQVTLSCSPISGHRSVSWYQQTPGQGLQFLFEYFSETQRNKGNFPGRFSGRQFSNSRSEMNVSTLELGDSALYLCASSFEGVGGNTIYFGEGSWLTVV.

V gene TRBV4-1 combines with J gene TRBJ1-2; 7 bases line up with TRBD1. The junction had 11 bases not matched to a gene; V was cut back by 6 bases and J by 4 bases. This CDR3 is 15 amino acids long. Germline CDR1 and CDR2: MGHRA and YSYEKL. The CDR3 nucleotides are TGCGCCAGCAGATCTCCGGGACAGTTACGCTATGGCTACACCTTC. This encodes CASRSPGQLRYGYTF.

The chain employs TRBV5-8 and TRBJ1-1; a weak D match, TRBD1 (5 bases). CDR1 is SGHTS, CDR2 YDEGEE, per germline. The CDR3 runs to 14 residues. With 5 bases removed from V and 1 base from J, the gap between germline ends came to 12 bases. The CDR3 sequence: CASRYGTQNTEAFF. As DNA, the CDR3 is TGTGCCAGCAGATACGGGACTCAGAACACTGAAGCTTTCTTT. Looking up the rest from reference TRBV5-8 and TRBJ1-1 gives the full variable domain: EAGVTQSPTHLIKTRGQQATLRCSPISGHTSVYWYQQALGLGLQFLLWYDEGEERNRGNFPPRFSGRQFPNYSSELNVNALELEDSALYLCASRYGTQNTEAFFGQGTRLTVV.

The chain couples TRBV6-6 to TRBJ1-6; TRBD1 aligns across 9 bases. CDR3 length equals 15 residues. CDR1 is MNHNY and CDR2 is SVGAGI in the germline V gene (reference sequence). The J segment lost 6 bases and the V segment lost 4 bases, leaving 4 bases of the junction unmatched. The CDR3 bases are TGTGCCAGCAGTTCCCGGGACAGGGCTAATTCACCCCTCCACTTT. This translates into CASSSRDRANSPLHF.

V gene TRBV19 combines with J gene TRBJ2-3; 8 nucleotides line up with TRBD2. CDR1 and CDR2 (germline): LNHDA, SQIVND (reference sequence). This CDR3 has 15 residues. The ends lost 4 bases at V and 6 bases at J; junction bases unmatched: 9. The DNA of the CDR3 is TGTGCCAGTAGTACCAGCGGGAGAGTCTGGGATACGCAGTATTTT. The encoded protein is CASSTSGRVWDTQYF.

The rearrangement joins TRBV5-1 to TRBJ1-5, with D maybe TRBD1 (6 bases). The V gene's germline CDR1 is SGHRS and CDR2 YFSETQ. The CDR3 sequence is 18 residues long. The V and J ends lost 4 bases and 0 bases respectively, with 20 bases between them. In DNA form, the CDR3 reads TGCGCCAGCAGCATTAGAGAAAAAGACAGGAATAGCAATCAGCCCCAGCATTTT. It codes for CASSIREKDRNSNQPQHF.

The V call is TRBV5-1, the J call TRBJ1-3; D uncertain. The CDR3 extends over 13 amino acids. The germline gives CDR1 SGHRS, CDR2 YFSETQ. V dropped 0 bases and J dropped 8 bases, with 9 bases sitting between them. In DNA, the CDR3 is TGCGCCAGCAGCTTGGGCCCCGCGGACACCATATATTTT. This gives the protein CASSLGPADTIYF.

The rearrangement uses TRBV5-1 and TRBJ1-1; D possibly corresponds to TRBD1 (5 bases). The CDR3 extends over 13 amino acids. Per germline, CDR1 SGHRS and CDR2 YFSETQ. Trimming removed 1 base from V and 10 bases from J, with 14 bases in between. The CDR3 here is CASSLSGDYRAFF. The CDR3 nucleotides read TGCGCCAGCAGCTTGTCTGGGGACTATCGAGCTTTCTTT. Using reference TRBV5-1 and TRBJ1-1 for the parts outside the CDR3, the full variable domain is KAGVTQTPRYLIKTRGQQVTLSCSPISGHRSVSWYQQTPGQGLQFLFEYFSETQRNKGNFPGRFSGRQFSNSRSEMNVSTLELGDSALYLCASSLSGDYRAFFGQGTRLTVV.

The V and J genes are TRBV18 and TRBJ1-1; D might be TRBD1 (6 bases). Looked up from germline, CDR1 is KGHSH and CDR2 is LQKENI. The CDR3 has 13 amino acids. With 4 bases removed from V and 4 bases from J, the gap between germline ends came to 10 bases. CDR3 sequence: CASSLRGPTEAFF. As DNA, the CDR3 is TGTGCCAGCTCACTCAGGGGTCCCACTGAAGCTTTCTTT.

The chain uses TRBV7-9 and TRBJ2-4, with no clear D. V was shortened by 0 bases and J by 2 bases, with 5 bases between the two germline ends. The CDR3 spans 14 residues. In germline, CDR1 is SEHNR, CDR2 FQNEAQ (reference sequence). CDR3 bases: TGTGCCAGCAGCTTAGCTCAGTCCAAAAACATTCAGTACTTC. As protein: CASSLAQSKNIQYF.

V gene TRBV10-1 combines with J gene TRBJ1-1, with TRBD1 identical over 12 bases. This CDR3 has 13 amino acids. V gave up 6 bases and J gave up 8 bases; unmatched junction bases: 4. The germline gives CDR1 WNHNN, CDR2 SYGVQD (reference sequence). CDR3 in amino acids: CASRKGTGGEAFF. CDR3 bases: TGCGCCAGCAGAAAAGGGACAGGGGGCGAAGCTTTCTTT.

The chain uses TRBV28 and TRBJ2-7; D is ambiguous. The CDR3 totals 14 residues. Trimming cost V 2 bases and J 4 bases, with 12 bases left between them. Germline V CDR1 and CDR2: MDHEN, SYDVKM. CDR3 protein: CASSLMAGGYEQYF. The CDR3 bases are TGTGCCAGCAGTTTAATGGCAGGTGGGTACGAGCAGTACTTC.

The chain joins TRBV6-6 to TRBJ2-4; maybe TRBD2 (7 bases). CDR1 and CDR2 (germline): MNHNY, SVGAGI (reference sequence). The CDR3 has 14 residues. With 2 bases removed from V and 6 bases from J, the gap between germline ends came to 11 bases. In DNA form, the CDR3 reads TGTGCCAGCAGTTACCAGAGGGGGGGAAACATTCAGTACTTC. It encodes CASSYQRGGNIQYF.